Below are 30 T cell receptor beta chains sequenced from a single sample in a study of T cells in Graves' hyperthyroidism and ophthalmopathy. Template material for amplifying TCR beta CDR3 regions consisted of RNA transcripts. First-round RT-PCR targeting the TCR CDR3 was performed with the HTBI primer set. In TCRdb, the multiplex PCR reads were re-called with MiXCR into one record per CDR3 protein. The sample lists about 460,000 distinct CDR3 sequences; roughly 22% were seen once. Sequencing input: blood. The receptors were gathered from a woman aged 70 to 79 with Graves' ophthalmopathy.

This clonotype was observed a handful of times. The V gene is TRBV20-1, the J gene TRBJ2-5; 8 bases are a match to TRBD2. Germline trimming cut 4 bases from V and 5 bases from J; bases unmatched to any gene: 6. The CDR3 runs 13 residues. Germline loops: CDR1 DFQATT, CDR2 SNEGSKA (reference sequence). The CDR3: CSANEGGRETQYF. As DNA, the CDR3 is TGCAGTGCTAACGAGGGCGGGAGGGAGACCCAGTACTTC.

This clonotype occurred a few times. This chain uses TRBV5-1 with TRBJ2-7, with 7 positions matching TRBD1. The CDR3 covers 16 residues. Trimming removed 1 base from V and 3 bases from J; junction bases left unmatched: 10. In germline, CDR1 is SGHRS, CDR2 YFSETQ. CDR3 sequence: CASSLTTGPPIYEQYF. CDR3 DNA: TGCGCCAGCAGCTTGACGACAGGGCCCCCTATCTACGAGCAGTACTTC. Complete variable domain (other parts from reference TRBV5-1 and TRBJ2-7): KAGVTQTPRYLIKTRGQQVTLSCSPISGHRSVSWYQQTPGQGLQFLFEYFSETQRNKGNFPGRFSGRQFSNSRSEMNVSTLELGDSALYLCASSLTTGPPIYEQYFGPGTRLTVT.

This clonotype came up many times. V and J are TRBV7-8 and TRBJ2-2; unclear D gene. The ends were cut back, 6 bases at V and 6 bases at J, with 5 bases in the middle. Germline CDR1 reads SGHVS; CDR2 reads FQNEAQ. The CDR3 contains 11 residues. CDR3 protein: CASRRAGELFF. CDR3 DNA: TGTGCCAGCAGACGGGCCGGGGAGCTGTTTTTT.

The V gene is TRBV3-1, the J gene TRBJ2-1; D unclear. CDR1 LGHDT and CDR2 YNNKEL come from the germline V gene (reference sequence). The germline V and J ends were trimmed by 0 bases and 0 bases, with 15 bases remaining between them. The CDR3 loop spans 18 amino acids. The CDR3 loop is CASSQDRTGVNSYNEQFF. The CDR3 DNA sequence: TGTGCCAGCAGCCAAGACCGAACGGGCGTCAACTCCTACAATGAGCAGTTCTTC.

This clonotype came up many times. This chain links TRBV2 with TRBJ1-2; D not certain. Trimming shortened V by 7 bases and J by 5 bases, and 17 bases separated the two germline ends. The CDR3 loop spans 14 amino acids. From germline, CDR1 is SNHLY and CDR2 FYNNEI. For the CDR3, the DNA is TGTGCCAGCATGCGGGAACGTATCCCTTATGGCTACACCTTC. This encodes CASMRERIPYGYTF.

In DNA, the CDR3 is TGTGCCAGCAAAAAGACGACAGGGGGCATGTACGAGCAGTACTTC. It codes for CASKKTTGGMYEQYF. The chain recombines TRBV6-2 or TRBV6-3 with TRBJ2-7; 10 bases line up with TRBD1. V shed 7 bases and J 4 bases; nucleotides not matched to a gene: 10. The CDR3 contains 15 residues. Germline CDR1 MNHEY, CDR2 SVGEGT.

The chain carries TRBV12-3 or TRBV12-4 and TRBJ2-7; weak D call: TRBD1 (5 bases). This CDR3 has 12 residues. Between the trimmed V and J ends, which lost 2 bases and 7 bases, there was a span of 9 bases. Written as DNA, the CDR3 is TGTGCCAGCAGTTTACCCACAGGAGAGCAGTACTTC. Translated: CASSLPTGEQYF.

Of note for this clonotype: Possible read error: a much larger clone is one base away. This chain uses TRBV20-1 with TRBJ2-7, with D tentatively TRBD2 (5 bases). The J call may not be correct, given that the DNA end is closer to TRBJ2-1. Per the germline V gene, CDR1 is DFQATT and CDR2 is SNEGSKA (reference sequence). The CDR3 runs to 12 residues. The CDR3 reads CSAKRENYEQFF. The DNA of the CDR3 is TGCAGTGCCAAAAGGGAGAACTACGAGCAGTTCTTC.

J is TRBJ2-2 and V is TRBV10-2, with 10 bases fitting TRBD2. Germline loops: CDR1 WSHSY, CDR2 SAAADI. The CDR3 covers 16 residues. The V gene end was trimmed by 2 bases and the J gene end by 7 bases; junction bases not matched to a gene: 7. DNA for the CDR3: TGCGCCAGCAGTGAGGCTAGCGGGAGTGGGGTCGGGGAGCTGTTTTTT. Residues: CASSEASGSGVGELFF.

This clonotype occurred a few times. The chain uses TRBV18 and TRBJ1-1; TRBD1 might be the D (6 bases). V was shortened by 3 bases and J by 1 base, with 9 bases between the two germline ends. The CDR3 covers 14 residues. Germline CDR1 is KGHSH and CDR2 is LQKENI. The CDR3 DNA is TGTGCCAGCTCACCCCAGACAGGGAACACTGAAGCTTTCTTT. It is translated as CASSPQTGNTEAFF.

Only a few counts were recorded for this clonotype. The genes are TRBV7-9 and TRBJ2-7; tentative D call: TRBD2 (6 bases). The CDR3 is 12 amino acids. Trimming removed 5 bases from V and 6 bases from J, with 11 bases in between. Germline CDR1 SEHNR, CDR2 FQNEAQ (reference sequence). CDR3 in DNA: TGTGCCAGCAGCAGGGACTGGAGCGAGCAGTACTTC. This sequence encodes CASSRDWSEQYF.

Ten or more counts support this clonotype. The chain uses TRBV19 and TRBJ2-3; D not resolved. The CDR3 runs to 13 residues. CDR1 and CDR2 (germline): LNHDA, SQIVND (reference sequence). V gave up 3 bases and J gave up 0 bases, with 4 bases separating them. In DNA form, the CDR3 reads TGTGCCAGTAGTATCGCTAGCACAGATACGCAGTATTTT. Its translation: CASSIASTDTQYF.

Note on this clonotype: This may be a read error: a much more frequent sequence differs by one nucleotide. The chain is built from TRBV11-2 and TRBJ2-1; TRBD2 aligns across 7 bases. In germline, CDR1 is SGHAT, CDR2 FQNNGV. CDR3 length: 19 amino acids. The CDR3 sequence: CASSLDYARGSPSYNGQFF. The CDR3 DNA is TGTGCCAGCAGCTTAGACTACGCCCGCGGGAGCCCCTCCTACAATGGGCAGTTCTTC.

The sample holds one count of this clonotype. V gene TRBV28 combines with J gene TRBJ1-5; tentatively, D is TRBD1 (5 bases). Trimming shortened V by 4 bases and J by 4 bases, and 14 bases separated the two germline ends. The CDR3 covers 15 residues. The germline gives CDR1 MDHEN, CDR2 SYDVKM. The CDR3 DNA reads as TGTGCCAGCAGTTCTTATGGGTCAGGGAATCAGCCCCAGCATTTT. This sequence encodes CASSSYGSGNQPQHF.

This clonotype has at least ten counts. The CDR3 sequence is CASSLADSYGYTF. The DNA for the CDR3 is TGTGCCAGCAGCCTAGCGGACAGCTATGGCTACACCTTC. The chain couples TRBV2 to TRBJ1-2, with TRBD1 as a possible D gene (6 bases). CDR1 and CDR2 (germline): SNHLY, FYNNEI. The CDR3 is 13 residues long. V was trimmed by 6 bases and J by 4 bases, leaving 12 bases between them.

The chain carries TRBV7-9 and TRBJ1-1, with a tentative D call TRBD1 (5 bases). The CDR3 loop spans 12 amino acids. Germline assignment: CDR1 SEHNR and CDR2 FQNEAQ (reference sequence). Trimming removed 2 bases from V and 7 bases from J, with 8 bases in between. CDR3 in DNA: TGTGCCAGCAGCTTACAGGGAGTTGAAGCTTTCTTT. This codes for CASSLQGVEAFF.

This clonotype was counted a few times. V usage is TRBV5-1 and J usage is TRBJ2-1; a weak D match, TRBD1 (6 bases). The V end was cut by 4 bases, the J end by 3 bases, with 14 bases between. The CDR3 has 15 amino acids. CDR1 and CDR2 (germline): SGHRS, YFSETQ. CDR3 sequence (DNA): TGCGCCAGCAGCGGCGTGGGGGCGGACTACAATGAGCAGTTCTTC. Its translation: CASSGVGADYNEQFF. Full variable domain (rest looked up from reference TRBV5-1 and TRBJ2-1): KAGVTQTPRYLIKTRGQQVTLSCSPISGHRSVSWYQQTPGQGLQFLFEYFSETQRNKGNFPGRFSGRQFSNSRSEMNVSTLELGDSALYLCASSGVGADYNEQFFGPGTRLTVL.

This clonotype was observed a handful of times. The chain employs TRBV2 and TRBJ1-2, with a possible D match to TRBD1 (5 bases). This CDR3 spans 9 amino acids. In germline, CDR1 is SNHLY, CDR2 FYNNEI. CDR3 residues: CAKDMSYTF. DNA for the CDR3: TGTGCGAAGGACATGAGCTACACCTTC.

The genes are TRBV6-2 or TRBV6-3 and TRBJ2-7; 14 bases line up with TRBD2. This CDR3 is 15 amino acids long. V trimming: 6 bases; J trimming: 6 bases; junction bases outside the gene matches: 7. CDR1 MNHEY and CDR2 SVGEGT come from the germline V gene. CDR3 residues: CASRDGTSGSSEQYF. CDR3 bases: TGTGCCAGCAGAGACGGGACTAGCGGGAGTTCCGAGCAGTACTTC.

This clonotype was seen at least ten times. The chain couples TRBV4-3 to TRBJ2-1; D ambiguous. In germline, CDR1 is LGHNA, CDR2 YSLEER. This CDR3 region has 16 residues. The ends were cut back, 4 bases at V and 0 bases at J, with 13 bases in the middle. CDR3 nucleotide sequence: TGCGCCAGCAGCCCCCGGATTCGCGTCTCCTACAATGAGCAGTTCTTC. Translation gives CASSPRIRVSYNEQFF.

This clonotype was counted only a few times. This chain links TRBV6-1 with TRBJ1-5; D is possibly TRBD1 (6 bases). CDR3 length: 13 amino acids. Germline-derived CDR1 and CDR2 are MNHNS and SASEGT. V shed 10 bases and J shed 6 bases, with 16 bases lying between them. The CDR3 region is CATLGGGGQPQHF. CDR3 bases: TGTGCCACCCTGGGGGGAGGGGGTCAGCCCCAGCATTTT.

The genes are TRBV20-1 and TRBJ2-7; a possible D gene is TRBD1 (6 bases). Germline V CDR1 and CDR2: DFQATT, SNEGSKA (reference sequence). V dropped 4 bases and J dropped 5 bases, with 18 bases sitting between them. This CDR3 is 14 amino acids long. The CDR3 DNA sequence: TGCAGTGCTAACCCCCAGCAGGGGCTCGACGAGCAGTACTTC. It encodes CSANPQQGLDEQYF.

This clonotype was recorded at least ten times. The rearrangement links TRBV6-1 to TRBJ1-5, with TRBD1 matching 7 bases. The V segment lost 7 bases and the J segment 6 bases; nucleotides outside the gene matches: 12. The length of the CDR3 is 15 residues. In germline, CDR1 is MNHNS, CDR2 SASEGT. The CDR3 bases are TGTGCCAGCACCAGCGGGACAGCTTGGAGTCAGCCCCAGCATTTT. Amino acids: CASTSGTAWSQPQHF.

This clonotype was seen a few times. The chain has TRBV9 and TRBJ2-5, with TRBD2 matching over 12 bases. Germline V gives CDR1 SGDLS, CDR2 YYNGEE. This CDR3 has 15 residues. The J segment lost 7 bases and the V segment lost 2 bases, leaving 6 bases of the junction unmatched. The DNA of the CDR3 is TGTGCCAGCAGCGTGGGGACTAGCGGGTATGGGACCCAGTACTTC. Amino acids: CASSVGTSGYGTQYF. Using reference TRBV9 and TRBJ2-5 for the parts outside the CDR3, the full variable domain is DSGVTQTPKHLITATGQRVTLRCSPRSGDLSVYWYQQSLDQGLQFLIQYYNGEERAKGNILERFSAQQFPDLHSELNLSSLELGDSALYFCASSVGTSGYGTQYFGPGTRLLVL.

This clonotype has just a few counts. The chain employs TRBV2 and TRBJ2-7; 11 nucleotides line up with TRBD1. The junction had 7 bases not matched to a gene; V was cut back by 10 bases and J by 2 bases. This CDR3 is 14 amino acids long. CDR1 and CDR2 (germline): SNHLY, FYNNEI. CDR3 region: CATIGGQGAYEQYF. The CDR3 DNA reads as TGTGCCACAATTGGGGGACAGGGGGCCTACGAGCAGTACTTC.

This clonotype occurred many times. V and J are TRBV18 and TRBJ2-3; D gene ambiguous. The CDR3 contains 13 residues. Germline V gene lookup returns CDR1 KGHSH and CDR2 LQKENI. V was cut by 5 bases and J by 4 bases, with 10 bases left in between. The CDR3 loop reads CASSSGYADTQYF. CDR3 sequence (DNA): TGTGCCAGCTCAAGTGGGTACGCAGATACGCAGTATTTT.

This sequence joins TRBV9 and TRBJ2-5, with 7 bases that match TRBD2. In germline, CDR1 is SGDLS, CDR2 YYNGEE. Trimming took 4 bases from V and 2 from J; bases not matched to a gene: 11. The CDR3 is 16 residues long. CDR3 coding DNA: TGTGCCAGCAGCTGGGGACTAAGTGGAGCTCAAGAGACCCAGTACTTC. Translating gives CASSWGLSGAQETQYF.

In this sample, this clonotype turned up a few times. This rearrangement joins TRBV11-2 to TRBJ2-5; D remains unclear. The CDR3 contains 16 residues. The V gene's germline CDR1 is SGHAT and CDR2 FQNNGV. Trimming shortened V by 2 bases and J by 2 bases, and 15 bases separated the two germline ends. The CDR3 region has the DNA TGTGCCAGCAGCTTATTTTCCCCAGCCCCTCAAGAGACCCAGTACTTC. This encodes CASSLFSPAPQETQYF.

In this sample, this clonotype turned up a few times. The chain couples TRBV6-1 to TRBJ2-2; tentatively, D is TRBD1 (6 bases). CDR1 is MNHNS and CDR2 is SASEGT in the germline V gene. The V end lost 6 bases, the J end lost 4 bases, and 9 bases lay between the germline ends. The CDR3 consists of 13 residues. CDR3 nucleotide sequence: TGTGCCAGCAGAACACAGGGCACCGGGGAGCTGTTTTTT. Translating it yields CASRTQGTGELFF.

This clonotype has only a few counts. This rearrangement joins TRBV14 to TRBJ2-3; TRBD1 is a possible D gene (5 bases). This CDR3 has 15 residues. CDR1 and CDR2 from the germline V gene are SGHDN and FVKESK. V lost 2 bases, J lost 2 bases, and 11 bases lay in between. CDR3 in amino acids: CASSQWSGLTDTQYF. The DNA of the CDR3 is TGTGCCAGCAGCCAATGGTCAGGGCTCACAGATACGCAGTATTTT.